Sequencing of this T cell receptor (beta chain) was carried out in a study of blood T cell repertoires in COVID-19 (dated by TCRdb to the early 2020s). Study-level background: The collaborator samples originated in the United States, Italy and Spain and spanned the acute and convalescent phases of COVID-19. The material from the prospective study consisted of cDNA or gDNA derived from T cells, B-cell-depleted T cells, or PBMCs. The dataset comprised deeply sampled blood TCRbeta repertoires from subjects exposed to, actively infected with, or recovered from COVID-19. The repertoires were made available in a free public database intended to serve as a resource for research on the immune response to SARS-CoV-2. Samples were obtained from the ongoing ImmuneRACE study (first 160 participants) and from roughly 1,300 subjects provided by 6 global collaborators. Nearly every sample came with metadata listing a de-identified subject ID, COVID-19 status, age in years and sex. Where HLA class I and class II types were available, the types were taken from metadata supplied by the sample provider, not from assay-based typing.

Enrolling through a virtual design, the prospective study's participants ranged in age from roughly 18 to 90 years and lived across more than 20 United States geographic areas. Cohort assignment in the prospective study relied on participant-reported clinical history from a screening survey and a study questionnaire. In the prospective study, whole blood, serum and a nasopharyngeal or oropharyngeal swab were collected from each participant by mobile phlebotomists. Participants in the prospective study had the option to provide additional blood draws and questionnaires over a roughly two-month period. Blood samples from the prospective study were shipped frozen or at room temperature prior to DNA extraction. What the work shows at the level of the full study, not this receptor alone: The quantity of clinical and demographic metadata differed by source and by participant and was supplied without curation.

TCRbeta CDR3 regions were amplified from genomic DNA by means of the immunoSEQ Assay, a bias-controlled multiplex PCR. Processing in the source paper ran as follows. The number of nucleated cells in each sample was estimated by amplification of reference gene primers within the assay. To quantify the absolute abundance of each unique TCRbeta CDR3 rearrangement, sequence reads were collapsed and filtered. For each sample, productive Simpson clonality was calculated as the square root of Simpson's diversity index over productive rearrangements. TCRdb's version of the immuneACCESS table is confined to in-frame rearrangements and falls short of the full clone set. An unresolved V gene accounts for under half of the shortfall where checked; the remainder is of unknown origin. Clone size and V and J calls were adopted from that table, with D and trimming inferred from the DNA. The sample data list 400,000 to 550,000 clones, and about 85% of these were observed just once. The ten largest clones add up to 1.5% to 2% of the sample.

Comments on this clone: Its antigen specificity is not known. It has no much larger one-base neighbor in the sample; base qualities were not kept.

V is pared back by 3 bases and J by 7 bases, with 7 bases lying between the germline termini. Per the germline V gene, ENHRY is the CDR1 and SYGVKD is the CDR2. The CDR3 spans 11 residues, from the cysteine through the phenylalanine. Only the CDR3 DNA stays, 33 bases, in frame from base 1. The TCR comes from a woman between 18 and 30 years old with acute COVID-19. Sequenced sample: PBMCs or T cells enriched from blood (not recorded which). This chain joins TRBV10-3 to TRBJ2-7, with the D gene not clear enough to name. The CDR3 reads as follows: CAISDRGEQYF. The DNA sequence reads TGTGCCATCAGTGACCGCGGTGAGCAGTACTTC.